The clone carrying this TCR beta chain was detected only once. Assay runs were performed at deep level. Here immunoSEQ multiplex PCR was the method, and the copy in TCRdb shows in-frame clones only, minus some. The data hold about 2.2 million clones, with 90% to 95% observed a single time. The data were obtained in a study of shared clonotypes between healthy human individuals. Across the study: There were three CD4 naive, three CD4 memory, two CD8 naive and one CD8 memory plates per donor.

The ends were cut back, 3 bases at V and 1 base at J, with 16 bases in the middle. Germline CDR1 and CDR2: MGHRA and YSYEKL. The CDR3 loop spans 17 amino acids. Naive CD8 isolation took CD45RO-negative cells positively selected for CCR7 and excluded terminally differentiated effector memory CD45RA+ cells. Sequenced input: naive CD8+ T cells from PBMCs. The J gene is TRBJ2-1, the V gene TRBV4-1; D remains unclear. The TCR comes from a man between 18 and 29 years old in good health. Some clones in this sample may be carry-over from other donors' samples. The CDR3 coding sequence is TGCGCCAGCAGCCACAGACTGACCCCTGGGTCCTACAATGAGCAGTTCTTC. Residues: CASSHRLTPGSYNEQFF.